This T cell receptor beta chain derives from a study of blood T cells in healthy people across ages. General study results and limits: Age showed a roughly linear inverse relationship with TCR beta diversity per million T cells.

It was with a sample-barcoded 5' primer and a J-beta primer mix that a second PCR of about 6 to 11 cycles was run. All cDNA molecules were each tagged by a template-switch adaptor with 12 random nucleotides. One entry per CDR3 protein results from TCRdb running MiXCR on the 5' RACE reads. The sample records 800,000 or so distinct CDR3 sequences, roughly 25% being singletons. Germline V gene lookup returns CDR1 SQVTM and CDR2 ANQGSEA. The CDR3 spans 11 residues. V lost 7 bases, J lost 2 bases, and 8 bases lay in between. This clonotype was recorded at least ten times. Its cognate antigen is unknown. These same data were also listed under a study on T cells of mothers and their children. That publication notes: Each mother yielded more than 9 million TCR beta CDR3 reads. Each child yielded several million reads.

The source of this sequence is a boy aged 5-17 years in good health. The rearrangement links TRBV29-1 to TRBJ2-5, with D possibly matching TRBD2 (5 bases). Specimen: blood. The CDR3 DNA is TGCAGCGCCCGGACTCAAGAGACCCAGTACTTC. Translating it yields CSARTQETQYF.